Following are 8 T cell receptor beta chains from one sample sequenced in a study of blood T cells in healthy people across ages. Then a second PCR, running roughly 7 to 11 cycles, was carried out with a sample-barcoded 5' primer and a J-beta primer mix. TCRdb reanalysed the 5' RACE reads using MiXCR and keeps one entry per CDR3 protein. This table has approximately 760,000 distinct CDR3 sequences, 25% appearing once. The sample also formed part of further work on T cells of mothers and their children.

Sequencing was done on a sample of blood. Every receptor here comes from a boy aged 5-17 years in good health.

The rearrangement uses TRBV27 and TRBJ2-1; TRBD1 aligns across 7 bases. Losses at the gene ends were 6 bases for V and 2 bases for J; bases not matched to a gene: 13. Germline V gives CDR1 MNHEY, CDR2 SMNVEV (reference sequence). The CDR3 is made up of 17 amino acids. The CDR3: CASRYTHRDSAYNEQFF. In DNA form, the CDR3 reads TGTGCCAGCAGATATACGCACCGGGACAGCGCCTACAATGAGCAGTTCTTC.

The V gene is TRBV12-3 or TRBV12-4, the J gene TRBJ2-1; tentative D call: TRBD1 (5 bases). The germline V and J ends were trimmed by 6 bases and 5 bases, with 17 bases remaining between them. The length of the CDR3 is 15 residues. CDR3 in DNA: TGTGCCAGCAGACCTCAGGGTTCACCCAACAATGAGCAGTTCTTC. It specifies CASRPQGSPNNEQFF.

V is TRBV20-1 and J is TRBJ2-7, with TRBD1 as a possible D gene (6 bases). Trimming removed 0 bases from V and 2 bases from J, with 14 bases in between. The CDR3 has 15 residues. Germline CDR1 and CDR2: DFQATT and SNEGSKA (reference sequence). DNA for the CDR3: TGCAGTGCTAGAGACCACCGGGACACAACCTACGAGCAGTACTTC. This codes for CSARDHRDTTYEQYF.

CDR3 amino acids: CSANRQNPFYSNQPQHF. The CDR3 bases are TGCAGTGCTAATCGGCAGAACCCCTTTTATAGCAATCAGCCCCAGCATTTT. The genes are TRBV20-1 and TRBJ1-5; no clear D. Trimming took off 4 bases at V and 0 bases at J, with 19 bases between the two ends. The CDR3 is made up of 17 amino acids. Germline CDR1 is DFQATT and CDR2 is SNEGSKA (reference sequence).

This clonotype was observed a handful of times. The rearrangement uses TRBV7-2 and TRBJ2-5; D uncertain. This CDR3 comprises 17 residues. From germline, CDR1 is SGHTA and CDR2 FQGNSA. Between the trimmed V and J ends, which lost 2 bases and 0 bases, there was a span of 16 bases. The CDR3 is CASSLFEYRTYQETQYF. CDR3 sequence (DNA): TGTGCCAGCAGCTTATTTGAGTACCGAACATACCAAGAGACCCAGTACTTC.

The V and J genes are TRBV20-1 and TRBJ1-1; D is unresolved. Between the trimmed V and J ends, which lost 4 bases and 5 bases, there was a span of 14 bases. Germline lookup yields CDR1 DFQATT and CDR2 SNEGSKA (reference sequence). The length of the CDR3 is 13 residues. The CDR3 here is CSAIGGLWTEAFF. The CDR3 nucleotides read TGCAGTGCTATAGGAGGTTTGTGGACTGAAGCTTTCTTT.

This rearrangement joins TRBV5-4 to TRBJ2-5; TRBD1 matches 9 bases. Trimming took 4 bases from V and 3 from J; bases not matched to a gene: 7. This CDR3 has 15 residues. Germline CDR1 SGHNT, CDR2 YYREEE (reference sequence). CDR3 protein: CASSGPGQGKETQYF. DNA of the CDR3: TGTGCCAGCAGCGGGCCGGGACAGGGCAAAGAGACCCAGTACTTC.

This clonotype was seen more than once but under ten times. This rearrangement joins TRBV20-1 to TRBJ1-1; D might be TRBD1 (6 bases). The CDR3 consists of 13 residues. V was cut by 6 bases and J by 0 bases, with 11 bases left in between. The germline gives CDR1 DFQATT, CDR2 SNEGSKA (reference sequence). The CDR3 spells CSAFTGLNTEAFF. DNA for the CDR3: TGCAGTGCCTTTACAGGGTTGAACACTGAAGCTTTCTTT.